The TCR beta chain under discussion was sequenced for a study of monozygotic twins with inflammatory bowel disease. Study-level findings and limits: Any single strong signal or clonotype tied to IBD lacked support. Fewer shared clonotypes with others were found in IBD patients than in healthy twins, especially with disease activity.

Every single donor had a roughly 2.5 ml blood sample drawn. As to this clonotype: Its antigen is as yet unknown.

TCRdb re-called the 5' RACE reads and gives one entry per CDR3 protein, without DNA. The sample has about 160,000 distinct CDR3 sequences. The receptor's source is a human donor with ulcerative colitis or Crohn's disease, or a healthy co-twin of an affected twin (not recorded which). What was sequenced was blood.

The CDR3 reads CAWTPDRFFGVIHF. The chain combines TRBV30 with TRBJ1-6; the D call of TRBD1 rests on TCRdb alone, since no DNA is present to check it. CDR1 and CDR2 from the germline V gene are GTSNPN and SVGIG (reference sequence). The CDR3 sequence is 14 residues long.